Shown below are 29 T cell receptor beta chains from a single sample sequenced in a study of blood T cell repertoires in COVID-19. TCRdb's table, derived via immunoSEQ multiplex PCR, lists solely in-frame clones and lacks some. The profile shows under 200,000 clones, roughly 88% of them singletons. Source material: PBMCs or T cells enriched from blood (not recorded which). These receptors were collected from a man aged 40-55 years with acute COVID-19.

This clone was picked up a small number of times. This rearrangement joins TRBV3-1 (or the pseudogene TRBV3-2) to TRBJ2-7; possibly TRBD2 for D (5 bases). This CDR3 is built from 12 residues. V shed 4 bases and J shed 5 bases, with 9 bases lying between them. CDR1 and CDR2 (germline): LGHDT, YNNKEL (reference sequence). CDR3 nucleotides: TGTGCCAGCAGCCTAGGGAGCCACGAGCAGTACTTC. It codes for CASSLGSHEQYF.

The genes are TRBV2 and TRBJ2-5, with 7 nucleotides matching TRBD1. The CDR3 loop spans 15 amino acids. The germline CDR1 and CDR2 sequences are SNHLY and FYNNEI. Germline trimming cut 8 bases from V and 1 base from J; bases unmatched to any gene: 10. The CDR3 bases are TGTGCCAGCGCTCCCGACAGGGCCTTCCAAGAGACCCAGTACTTC. Protein product: CASAPDRAFQETQYF. The full variable domain, completed using reference TRBV2 and TRBJ2-5, is EPEVTQTPSHQVTQMGQEVILRCVPISNHLYFYWYRQILGQKVEFLVSFYNNEISEKSEIFDDQFSVERPDGSNFTLKIRSTKLEDSAMYFCASAPDRAFQETQYFGPGTRLLVL.

The V call is TRBV14, the J call TRBJ2-7; 10 bases align to TRBD2. CDR1 and CDR2 (germline): SGHDN, FVKESK. Trimming took 4 bases from V and 6 from J; bases not matched to a gene: 9. This CDR3 is built from 15 residues. CDR3 residues: CASSLTLAGPPEQYF. The CDR3 DNA sequence: TGTGCCAGCAGCCTCACACTAGCGGGACCCCCCGAGCAGTACTTC.

This clone was counted once. V gene TRBV24-1 combines with J gene TRBJ2-2; D remains ambiguous. V lost 3 bases and J 0 bases, leaving 10 bases between the germline ends. The CDR3 contains 16 residues. The germline CDR1 and CDR2 sequences are KGHDR and SFDVKD. DNA for the CDR3: TGTGCCACCAGTGATCAACAGAACGCGAACACCGGGGAGCTGTTTTTT. Its protein is CATSDQQNANTGELFF.

This chain links TRBV29-1 with TRBJ1-2, with TRBD1 identical over 12 bases. Germline assignment: CDR1 SQVTM and CDR2 ANQGSEA. Trimming cost V 6 bases and J 1 base; bases outside gene matches: 9. This CDR3 spans 16 amino acids. The CDR3 bases are TGCAGCGTGGCCGGGACAGGGGGCTCAGTTAACTATGGCTACACCTTC. Its protein is CSVAGTGGSVNYGYTF.

The V gene is TRBV7-8, the J gene TRBJ2-1, with TRBD2 as a possible D gene (6 bases). The V end was cut by 3 bases, the J end by 8 bases, with 14 bases between. Germline-derived CDR1 and CDR2 are SGHVS and FQNEAQ. CDR3 size: 14 residues. The CDR3, as DNA: TGTGCCAGCAGCTTTGGGGGAGGAGGGCATGAGCAGTTCTTC. Protein sequence: CASSFGGGGHEQFF. Variable domain in full (rest from reference TRBV7-8 and TRBJ2-1): GAGVSQSPRYKVAKRGQDVALRCDPISGHVSLFWYQQALGQGPEFLTYFQNEAQLDKSGLPSDRFFAERPEGSVSTLKIQRTQQEDSAVYLCASSFGGGGHEQFFGPGTRLTVL.

The rearrangement uses TRBV6-4 and TRBJ1-2; TRBD1 aligns across 8 bases. Germline CDR1 MRHNA, CDR2 SNTAGT. Trimming took 5 bases from V and 8 from J; bases not matched to a gene: 7. This CDR3 is 13 amino acids long. The CDR3 reads CASSSRGHFGYTF. CDR3 bases: TGTGCCAGCAGTTCCAGGGGGCACTTCGGCTACACCTTC.

The chain couples TRBV5-5 to TRBJ1-1, with D unclear. The CDR3 runs 14 residues. Trimming shortened V by 2 bases and J by 7 bases, and 15 bases separated the two germline ends. Per the germline V gene, CDR1 is SGHKS and CDR2 is YYEKEE (reference sequence). The CDR3, as DNA: TGTGCCAGCAGCTTTAGGTTACAGTCCGATGAAGCTTTCTTT. Its protein product is CASSFRLQSDEAFF.

The CDR3 DNA is TGTGCCATCAGTAATCCCGGGACACAGAATGAAAAACTGTTTTTT. Protein: CAISNPGTQNEKLFF. V and J are TRBV10-3 and TRBJ1-4; D may be TRBD1 (6 bases). The CDR3 length is 15 residues. Trimming stripped 5 bases from V and 5 bases from J, with 15 bases between. Germline CDR1 reads ENHRY; CDR2 reads SYGVKD.

J is TRBJ1-5 and V is TRBV2, with D maybe TRBD1 (6 bases). This CDR3 is 12 amino acids long. V was pared by 6 bases and J by 11 bases, with 14 bases between. The V gene's germline CDR1 is SNHLY and CDR2 FYNNEI. CDR3 residues: CASRTGSGAQHF. CDR3 nucleotides: TGTGCCAGCAGGACAGGTTCTGGGGCCCAGCATTTT.

The rearrangement links TRBV3-1 (or the pseudogene TRBV3-2) to TRBJ2-2; 14 bases agree with TRBD2. Germline V gene sequence: CDR1 LGHDT, CDR2 YNNKEL (reference sequence). J gave up 1 base and V 5 bases, and 3 bases lay outside the gene matches. The CDR3 is made up of 17 amino acids. DNA for the CDR3: TGTGCCAGCAGCGATGGGACTAGCGGGGGGAACACCGGGGAGCTGTTTTTT. This encodes CASSDGTSGGNTGELFF.

This clone was recorded once. V usage is TRBV11-2 and J usage is TRBJ2-3; 7 bases align to TRBD2. Germline lookup yields CDR1 SGHAT and CDR2 FQNNGV. Trimming cost V 0 bases and J 4 bases; bases outside gene matches: 1. The CDR3 runs 14 residues. The CDR3 sequence is CASSLDRGADTQYF. The DNA of the CDR3 is TGTGCCAGCAGCTTAGATCGGGGGGCAGATACGCAGTATTTT.

This sequence joins TRBV19 and TRBJ1-1; D not certain. This CDR3 is built from 15 residues. Germline V CDR1 and CDR2: LNHDA, SQIVND (reference sequence). Trimming left V 0 bases short and J 0 bases short, with 8 bases between. The CDR3: CASSIEAAMNTEAFF. CDR3 bases: TGTGCCAGTAGTATAGAGGCGGCGATGAACACTGAAGCTTTCTTT.

CDR3 loop: CASSFIGSGDYNEQFF. The CDR3 DNA follows: TGTGCCAGCAGTTTTATCGGCAGCGGAGACTACAATGAGCAGTTCTTC. This chain links TRBV27 with TRBJ2-1; D may be TRBD2 (5 bases). V was clipped by 3 bases and J by 3 bases, with 15 bases between them. In germline, CDR1 is MNHEY, CDR2 SMNVEV (reference sequence). This CDR3 contains 16 residues.

CDR3 nucleotide sequence: TGTGCCACCGGGGATCCGTACGAGCAGTACTTC. Protein product: CATGDPYEQYF. The chain links TRBV10-3 to TRBJ2-7, with a possible D match to TRBD2 (5 bases). Germline-derived CDR1 and CDR2 are ENHRY and SYGVKD. The V end was cut by 10 bases, the J end by 4 bases, with 11 bases between. The CDR3 totals 11 residues.

This chain links TRBV5-5 with TRBJ2-5, with a tentative D call TRBD2 (7 bases). V shed 0 bases and J shed 5 bases, with 14 bases lying between them. CDR1 and CDR2 from the germline V gene are SGHKS and YYEKEE (reference sequence). This CDR3 has 15 amino acids. CDR3 sequence reads: CASSLGRGGLETQYF. The CDR3 DNA reads as TGTGCCAGCAGCTTGGGTAGGGGGGGCTTGGAGACCCAGTACTTC.

The V call is TRBV28, the J call TRBJ2-3; 11 bases line up with TRBD2. The CDR3 runs 15 residues. Germline V gene data show CDR1 as MDHEN and CDR2 as SYDVKM. The trim removed 3 bases at V and 3 bases at J, leaving 2 bases unmatched. The CDR3 is CASSFPSGRTDTQYF. Written as DNA, the CDR3 is TGTGCCAGCAGTTTTCCTAGCGGGAGGACAGATACGCAGTATTTT.

This clone was picked up many times. This rearrangement joins TRBV5-1 to TRBJ1-2; 8 bases are a match to TRBD1. Germline CDR1 is SGHRS and CDR2 is YFSETQ. This CDR3 region has 14 residues. J was trimmed by 6 bases and V by 0 bases; bases with no gene match: 4. The CDR3 DNA follows: TGCGCCAGCAGCTTGGTTGGGACAGGAGATGGCTACACCTTC. Residues: CASSLVGTGDGYTF.

The chain is built from TRBV5-4 and TRBJ1-5; D is ambiguous. This CDR3 spans 15 amino acids. V lost 0 bases, J lost 0 bases, and 7 bases lay in between. Germline V gene sequence: CDR1 SGHNT, CDR2 YYREEE (reference sequence). CDR3 loop: CASSLDGNSNQPQHF. The CDR3 bases are TGTGCCAGCAGCTTGGACGGTAATAGCAATCAGCCCCAGCATTTT.

Here the CDR3 DNA reads TGTGCCAGCCGACCCGGCTCGAGGAAAGTCGGGGAGCTGTTTTTT. Amino acid sequence: CASRPGSRKVGELFF. V gene TRBV7-6 combines with J gene TRBJ2-2; D is unclear. Trimming shortened V by 8 bases and J by 7 bases, and 20 bases separated the two germline ends. This CDR3 contains 15 residues. CDR1 and CDR2 from the germline V gene are SGHVS and FNYEAQ.

The chain uses TRBV27 and TRBJ1-4; 8 bases align to TRBD1. Germline CDR1 reads MNHEY; CDR2 reads SMNVEV (reference sequence). V was pared by 4 bases and J by 2 bases, with 9 bases of the junction left unmatched. The CDR3 is made up of 17 amino acids. Written as DNA, the CDR3 is TGTGCCAGCAGTTACAGGGGGAGTCGAGCGACTAATGAAAAACTGTTTTTT. It is translated as CASSYRGSRATNEKLFF.

This clone has just one count. The chain couples TRBV6-5 to TRBJ1-5, with D perhaps TRBD1 (6 bases). V was pared by 2 bases and J by 6 bases, with 14 bases between. In germline, CDR1 is MNHEY, CDR2 SVGAGI. The CDR3 has 15 amino acids. The CDR3 protein is CASSYTTGGGQPQHF. CDR3 coding DNA: TGTGCCAGCAGTTACACGACAGGAGGAGGTCAGCCCCAGCATTTT.

V usage is TRBV19 and J usage is TRBJ1-1, with TRBD1 matching 8 bases. The V segment lost 7 bases and the J segment 6 bases; nucleotides outside the gene matches: 4. Per germline, CDR1 LNHDA and CDR2 SQIVND (reference sequence). The CDR3 has 12 amino acids. CDR3 DNA sequence: TGTGCCAGTAATCACAGGGGGGCTGAAGCTTTCTTT. It is translated as CASNHRGAEAFF. The variable domain in full, with the rest retrieved from reference TRBV19 and TRBJ1-1, is DGGITQSPKYLFRKEGQNVTLSCEQNLNHDAMYWYRQDPGQGLRLIYYSQIVNDFQKGDIAEGYSVSREKKESFPLTVTSAQKNPTAFYLCASNHRGAEAFFGQGTRLTVV.

The chain carries TRBV6-1 and TRBJ1-4; 10 bases are a match to TRBD1. V was clipped by 4 bases and J by 0 bases; unmatched bases: 2. The CDR3 totals 16 residues. CDR1 is MNHNS and CDR2 is SASEGT in the germline V gene. CDR3 DNA sequence: TGTGCCAGCAGTGGACAGGGGGCGTCAACTAATGAAAAACTGTTTTTT. Residues: CASSGQGASTNEKLFF.

The V gene is TRBV25-1, the J gene TRBJ2-3; TRBD2 matches at 16 bases. J gave up 1 base and V 6 bases, and 1 base lay outside the gene matches. The germline V gene encodes CDR1 MGHDK and CDR2 SYGVNS. The CDR3 spans 16 residues. The CDR3 protein is CASSGTSGRGTDTQYF. The CDR3 DNA sequence: TGTGCCAGCAGCGGGACTAGCGGGAGGGGCACAGATACGCAGTATTTT.

This rearrangement joins TRBV7-2 to TRBJ1-2, with TRBD1 as a possible D gene (5 bases). This CDR3 spans 16 amino acids. With 4 bases removed from V and 2 bases from J, the gap between germline ends came to 17 bases. Germline CDR1 and CDR2: SGHTA and FQGNSA. The CDR3 sequence: CASSSQGQTVNYGYTF. CDR3 DNA: TGTGCCAGCAGCTCGCAAGGGCAGACAGTAAACTATGGCTACACCTTC. Looking up the rest from reference TRBV7-2 and TRBJ1-2 gives the full variable domain: GAGVSQSPSNKVTEKGKDVELRCDPISGHTALYWYRQSLGQGLEFLIYFQGNSAPDKSGLPSDRFSAERTGGSVSTLTIQRTQQEDSAVYLCASSSQGQTVNYGYTFGSGTRLTVV.

The chain is built from TRBV6-1 and TRBJ2-7; D may be TRBD1 (6 bases). V lost 0 bases, J lost 6 bases, and 12 bases lay in between. Germline CDR1 is MNHNS and CDR2 is SASEGT. CDR3 length: 14 residues. The CDR3 region is CASSEAVRGSEQYF. The DNA for the CDR3 is TGTGCCAGCAGTGAAGCCGTCAGGGGCTCCGAGCAGTACTTC.

This chain uses TRBV9 with TRBJ2-2; 10 nucleotides agree with TRBD2. V trimming: 0 bases; J trimming: 5 bases; junction bases outside the gene matches: 4. CDR3 length: 16 amino acids. In germline, CDR1 is SGDLS, CDR2 YYNGEE. CDR3 loop: CASSVEAGGETGELFF. The CDR3 nucleotides read TGTGCCAGCAGCGTAGAAGCGGGAGGGGAAACCGGGGAGCTGTTTTTT. The whole variable domain, filled in from reference TRBV9 and TRBJ2-2, reads DSGVTQTPKHLITATGQRVTLRCSPRSGDLSVYWYQQSLDQGLQFLIQYYNGEERAKGNILERFSAQQFPDLHSELNLSSLELGDSALYFCASSVEAGGETGELFFGEGSRLTVL.

This clone was counted a few times. In DNA, the CDR3 is TGTGCCAGCAGCCCCCGCGGGGGGTTTGGCTACACCTTC. Its protein is CASSPRGGFGYTF. The chain links TRBV6-5 to TRBJ1-2; possibly TRBD1 for D (5 bases). The germline CDR1 and CDR2 sequences are MNHEY and SVGAGI. There are 13 residues in the CDR3. Trimming stripped 6 bases from V and 7 bases from J, with 15 bases between.